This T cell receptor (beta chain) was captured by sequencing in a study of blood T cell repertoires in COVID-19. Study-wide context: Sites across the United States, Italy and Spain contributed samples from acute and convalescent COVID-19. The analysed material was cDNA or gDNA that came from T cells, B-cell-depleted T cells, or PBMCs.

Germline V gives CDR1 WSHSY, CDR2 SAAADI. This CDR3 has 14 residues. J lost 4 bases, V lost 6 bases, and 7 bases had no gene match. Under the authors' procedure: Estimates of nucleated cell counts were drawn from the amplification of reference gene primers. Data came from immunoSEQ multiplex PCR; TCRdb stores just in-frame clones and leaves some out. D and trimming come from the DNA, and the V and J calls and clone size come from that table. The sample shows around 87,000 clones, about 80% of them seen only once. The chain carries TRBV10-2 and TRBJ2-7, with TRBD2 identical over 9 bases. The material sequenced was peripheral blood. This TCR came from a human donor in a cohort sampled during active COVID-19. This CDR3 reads CASRSGTSKYEQYF. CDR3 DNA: TGCGCCAGCAGATCCGGGACTAGCAAGTACGAGCAGTACTTC.